Detailed here is one T cell receptor (beta chain). Its antigen is still unknown. This sample is part of a study of T cell responses to AZD1222 COVID-19 vaccine. As for the study in general: Some second doses came at about 4 weeks and others at about 12 weeks; these were pooled. Whole-study findings and limits: Vaccine-related CD4 TCRs covered spike, predominating at 160-218 and 743-854. Only after the peak T cell response were repertoires sampled. Among the donors, most were white British and more were female, and clonal diversity was possibly underestimated.

Sequenced by immunoSEQ multiplex PCR; TCRdb stores in-frame clones only, minus some. The table shows fewer than 120,000 clones, with approximately 90% occurring only once. This TCR was recovered from an adult in good health. Sequenced here: peripheral blood, sampled on day 0 of AZD1222 vaccination.

The CDR3 nucleotides are TGTGCCAGCAGTCCGCTGGGGAATGAGCAGTTCTTC. Translation gives CASSPLGNEQFF. The chain couples TRBV27 to TRBJ2-1, with D unresolved. The length of the CDR3 is 12 residues. V lost 5 bases to trimming and J lost 7 bases, with 9 bases between them. Germline values: CDR1 MNHEY, CDR2 SMNVEV (reference sequence).